This T cell receptor beta chain was recorded in a study of blood T cell repertoires in COVID-19. The wider study: The United States, Italy and Spain provided the acute and convalescent COVID-19 samples. PBMCs, B-cell-depleted T cells, or T cells provided the cDNA or gDNA that made up the material.

Under the authors' procedure: For nucleated cells, counts were estimated from reference gene primer amplification. Libraries were prepared by immunoSEQ multiplex PCR; TCRdb keeps only in-frame clonotypes and omits some of them. For V, J and clone size, that table is used; D and trimming come from the DNA. The profile shows hundreds of thousands of clones, over 70% of them singletons. The CDR3 is made up of 16 amino acids. CDR1 KGHSH and CDR2 LQKENI come from the germline V gene. Germline trimming cut 2 bases from V and 7 bases from J; bases unmatched to any gene: 8. Sequencing was carried out using peripheral blood. The sequence was collected from a man aged 35 to 55 with acute or convalescent COVID-19. This rearrangement joins TRBV18 to TRBJ1-4; 9 bases agree with TRBD1. CDR3: CASSPAIGTGTEKLFF. The CDR3 region has the DNA TGTGCCAGCTCACCAGCGATCGGGACAGGGACTGAAAAACTGTTTTTT.